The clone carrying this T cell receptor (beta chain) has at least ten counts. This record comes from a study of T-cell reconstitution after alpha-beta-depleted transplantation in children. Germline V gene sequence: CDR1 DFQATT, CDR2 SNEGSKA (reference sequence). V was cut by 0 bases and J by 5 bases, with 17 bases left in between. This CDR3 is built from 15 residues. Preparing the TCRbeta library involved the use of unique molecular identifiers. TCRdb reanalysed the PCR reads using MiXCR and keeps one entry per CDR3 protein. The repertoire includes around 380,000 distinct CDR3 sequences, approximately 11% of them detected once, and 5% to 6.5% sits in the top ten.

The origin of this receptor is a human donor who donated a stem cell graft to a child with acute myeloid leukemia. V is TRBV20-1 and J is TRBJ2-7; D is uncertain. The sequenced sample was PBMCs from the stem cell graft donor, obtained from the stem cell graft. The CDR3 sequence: CSARDLTRQLDEQYF. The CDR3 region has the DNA TGCAGTGCTAGAGATCTGACCCGACAATTGGACGAGCAGTACTTC.